These 15 T cell receptor beta chains came from one sample sequenced in a study of neurological immune-mediated disorders. As for time point: longitudinal time-point 1 (baseline). TCRdb passed the 5' RACE reads through MiXCR, listing each CDR3 protein once. This table has about 49,000 distinct CDR3 sequences, 10% appearing once. What was sequenced was PBMCs. Receptor source: a woman aged 40 to 50 in good health.

This clonotype was seen many times. The chain carries TRBV9 and TRBJ2-1; possibly TRBD2 for D (6 bases). The CDR3 is 15 amino acids. Germline V CDR1 and CDR2: SGDLS, YYNGEE. V was clipped by 4 bases and J by 2 bases, with 13 bases between them. CDR3 nucleotides: TGTGCCAGCAGCCCCCAGGCGGGGACCTACAATGAGCAGTTCTTC. Protein sequence: CASSPQAGTYNEQFF.

This clonotype was counted ten times or more. DNA of the CDR3: TGTGCCAGCAGCTTACAGGAGAGCATTCAGTACTTC. Its translation is CASSLQESIQYF. This sequence joins TRBV7-2 and TRBJ2-4; D unclear. The V gene's germline CDR1 is SGHTA and CDR2 FQGNSA. The CDR3 loop spans 12 amino acids. V lost 2 bases, J lost 9 bases, and 8 bases lay in between.

This clonotype was observed at least ten times. This chain connects TRBV20-1 to TRBJ1-5; D is ambiguous. This CDR3 has 13 residues. Germline V CDR1 and CDR2: DFQATT, SNEGSKA (reference sequence). V lost 0 bases and J 4 bases, leaving 7 bases between the germline ends. This CDR3 reads CSAREAGNQPQHF. The CDR3 DNA reads as TGCAGTGCTAGAGAGGCGGGAAATCAGCCCCAGCATTTT.

This clonotype was counted at least ten times. A much larger clone lies one base from this, so it may be a read error. CDR3 sequence (DNA): TGCGCCAACAGCCAAGCAGGGGAACAGCCCCAGCATTTT. Translated, it gives CANSQAGEQPQHF. The chain carries TRBV4-1 and TRBJ1-5; maybe TRBD1 (6 bases). Germline CDR1 MGHRA, CDR2 YSYEKL. The length of the CDR3 is 13 residues.

This clonotype was counted at least ten times. This CDR3 reads CASQAGHPYEQYF. As DNA, the CDR3 is TGTGCCAGCCAGGCCGGACATCCCTACGAGCAGTACTTC. This chain uses TRBV7-9 with TRBJ2-7, with a weak D call TRBD1 (5 bases). Germline CDR1 SEHNR, CDR2 FQNEAQ (reference sequence). V gave up 8 bases and J gave up 2 bases, with 13 bases separating them. The CDR3 is 13 residues long.

This clonotype was observed many times. The rearrangement uses TRBV12-3 or TRBV12-4 and TRBJ1-3; tentative D call: TRBD1 (5 bases). This CDR3 contains 15 residues. Trimming removed 6 bases from V and 4 bases from J, with 16 bases in between. The DNA for the CDR3 is TGTGCCAGCAGCTGGGGACGTACGGGAGGAAACACCATATATTTT. The encoded protein is CASSWGRTGGNTIYF.

The rearrangement uses TRBV7-2 and TRBJ2-3, with a possible D match to TRBD2 (6 bases). The CDR3 consists of 15 residues. Germline loops: CDR1 SGHTA, CDR2 FQGNSA. Trimming left V 3 bases short and J 6 bases short, with 16 bases between. As DNA, the CDR3 is TGTGCCAGCAGCTTCGTGGCGGGGTGGTCGGATACGCAGTATTTT. Residues: CASSFVAGWSDTQYF.

Many counts were recorded for this clonotype. The chain carries TRBV20-1 and TRBJ2-1; 8 positions match TRBD1. The length of the CDR3 is 15 residues. CDR1 and CDR2 from the germline V gene are DFQATT and SNEGSKA (reference sequence). V lost 1 base and J lost 1; bases outside the gene matches: 3. DNA of the CDR3: TGCAGTGCTAGAGTGGACAGGGAATCCTACAATGAGCAGTTCTTC. It is translated as CSARVDRESYNEQFF.

This clonotype was picked up many times. The rearrangement joins TRBV29-1 to TRBJ2-5; no clear D. Trimming took 5 bases from V and 4 from J, leaving 20 bases between them. The CDR3 spans 15 residues. In germline, CDR1 is SQVTM, CDR2 ANQGSEA. CDR3 protein: CSVSTSGLGLETQYF. The CDR3, as DNA: TGCAGCGTTTCCACCTCGGGTTTGGGTTTAGAGACCCAGTACTTC.

The sample holds many counts of this clonotype. The gene calls are TRBV5-1 and TRBJ1-1; perhaps TRBD1 as D (5 bases). The germline V and J ends were trimmed by 4 bases and 6 bases, with 13 bases remaining between them. Looked up from germline, CDR1 is SGHRS and CDR2 is YFSETQ. There are 13 residues in the CDR3. CDR3 region: CASSQGARPEAFF. CDR3 bases: TGCGCCAGCAGCCAGGGCGCCCGGCCTGAAGCTTTCTTT.

In its sample, this clonotype was seen many times. The chain joins TRBV6-1 to TRBJ1-5, with 8 bases matching TRBD1. Per the germline V gene, CDR1 is MNHNS and CDR2 is SASEGT. V lost 6 bases and J lost 4; bases outside the gene matches: 8. CDR3 length: 15 residues. The CDR3 DNA is TGTGCCAGCAGGCTGGACAGGGCCGATAATCAGCCCCAGCATTTT. It translates to CASRLDRADNQPQHF.

This clonotype was counted many times. The chain employs TRBV7-2 and TRBJ2-3, with TRBD2 identical over 12 bases. This CDR3 spans 16 amino acids. Losses at the gene ends were 2 bases for V and 1 base for J; bases not matched to a gene: 1. CDR1 and CDR2 from the germline V gene are SGHTA and FQGNSA. CDR3 protein: CASSLLAGGGTDTQYF. The CDR3 DNA reads as TGTGCCAGCAGCTTACTAGCGGGAGGGGGCACAGATACGCAGTATTTT.

Ten or more counts support this clonotype. The rearrangement uses TRBV15 and TRBJ1-2; D unclear. The CDR3 runs to 13 residues. The germline V and J ends were trimmed by 2 bases and 0 bases, with 4 bases remaining between them. Germline CDR1 LNHNV, CDR2 YYDKDF (reference sequence). The CDR3 loop is CATSRIANYGYTF. CDR3 in DNA: TGTGCCACCAGCAGAATAGCTAACTATGGCTACACCTTC.

This clonotype came up many times. The chain couples TRBV20-1 to TRBJ2-3; D ambiguous. Germline CDR1 reads DFQATT; CDR2 reads SNEGSKA (reference sequence). The CDR3 contains 14 residues. Trimming shortened V by 1 base and J by 3 bases, and 11 bases separated the two germline ends. The CDR3 loop is CSARASSWTDTQYF. The CDR3 nucleotides read TGCAGTGCTAGAGCAAGCTCTTGGACAGATACGCAGTATTTT.

This clonotype was seen repeatedly, ten times or more. The chain recombines TRBV12-3 or TRBV12-4 with TRBJ2-7, with no clear D. CDR3 length: 15 residues. V was shortened by 6 bases and J by 2 bases, with 17 bases between the two germline ends. The CDR3 coding sequence is TGTGCCAGCAGACCCGCCGGCAGTGGGCCCTACGAGCAGTACTTC. Amino acid sequence: CASRPAGSGPYEQYF.